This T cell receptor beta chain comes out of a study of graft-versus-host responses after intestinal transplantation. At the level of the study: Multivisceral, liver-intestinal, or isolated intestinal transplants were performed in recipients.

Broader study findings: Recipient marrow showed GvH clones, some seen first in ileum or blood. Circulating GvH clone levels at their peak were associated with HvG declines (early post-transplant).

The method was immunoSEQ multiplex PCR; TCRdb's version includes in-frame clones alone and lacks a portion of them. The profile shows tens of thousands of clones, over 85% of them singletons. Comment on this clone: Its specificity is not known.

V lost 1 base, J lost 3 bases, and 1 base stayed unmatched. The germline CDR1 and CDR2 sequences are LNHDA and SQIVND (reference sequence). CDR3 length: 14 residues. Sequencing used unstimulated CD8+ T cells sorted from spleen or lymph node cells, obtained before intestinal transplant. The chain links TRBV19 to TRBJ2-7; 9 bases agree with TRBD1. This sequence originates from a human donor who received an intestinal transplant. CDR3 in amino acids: CASSIAGQGYEQYF. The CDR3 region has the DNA TGTGCCAGTAGTATAGCGGGACAGGGCTACGAGCAGTACTTC.